This TCR beta chain was observed in a study of cytomegalovirus exposure and HLA in healthy donors. Germline assignment: CDR1 MNHEY and CDR2 SMNVEV (reference sequence). CDR3 length equals 13 residues. V dropped 5 bases and J dropped 5 bases, with 13 bases sitting between them. The PCR employed 60 Vbeta primers together with 13 Jbeta primers. TCRdb's copy holds only in-frame clones and misses some; the assay was immunoSEQ multiplex PCR. The sample includes 100,000 to 150,000 clones, roughly three quarters of them seen just once. The TCR originated in a woman in her sixties or seventies in good health and CMV-seronegative. Sample: PBMCs. The J gene is TRBJ2-7, the V gene TRBV27; a possible D gene is TRBD1 (6 bases). CDR3 sequence (DNA): TGTGCCAGCAGTCCCGGGACATCCGACGAGCAGTACTTC. This codes for CASSPGTSDEQYF.